This T cell receptor (beta chain) was retrieved from a study of metastatic and nonmetastatic thyroid tumors (dated by TCRdb to the early 2020s). Broadly, across the study: For patients with malignant and with benign thyroid disease, the researchers compared repertoires between peripheral blood samples and tumor or nodule tissue samples.

What the study reported, not specific to this receptor: TCR beta diversity was reported as significantly higher in malignant tumors than in benign nodules, in both blood and tumor samples.

The method behind the library was PCR. The listed sequencing device is Illumina HiSeq 4000. High-throughput sequencing was used to profile the TCR beta-chain CDR3 region of every patient. In the original analysis: Drawing on CDR3 differences between clinicopathological groups, the researchers built a classifier meant to tell apart patients with distant-metastatic papillary thyroid cancer. The Shannon index was used to measure repertoire diversity, and the Morisita-Horn index was used to measure how similar tumor and blood repertoires were. The raw public reads went through TCRdb reprocessing: fastp at Q25, MiXCR clone calling, in-frame beta chains kept. TCRdb assigned the V and J calls; the authors' analysis was not used. Recorded for this sample are approximately 38,000 clones; roughly a sixth of them occurred a single time. The top ten clones comprise about 3.8% of the sample. No treatment had been received by any patient before thyroid surgery. Using T-cell receptor beta sequencing, the study looked back at clinical samples from patients collected from about 2011 to 2018.

This clone was recorded many times. Its antigen is unknown. Per-nucleotide qualities are absent, and no much larger clonotype sits a single base away. V is cut by 5 bases and J by 0 bases, and the space between the germline ends is 20 bases. The cysteine opens and the phenylalanine closes a CDR3 of 17 amino acids. The retained sequence is limited to the CDR3, 51 bases, with the frame set at the first base. The germline V gene (reference sequence) gives CDR1 as MNHEY and CDR2 as SMNVEV. The sequence derives from a female donor with papillary thyroid cancer or a benign thyroid nodule (not recorded which). Some clones in this sample may be carry-over from other donors' samples. The chain is encoded by TRBV27 joined to TRBJ2-7, with the D gene too uncertain to name. Sequenced: blood. The bases are TGTGCCAGCAGTCGCGACCTCCCCTCGGCAAGCTCCTACGAGCAGTACTTC. The encoded protein is CASSRDLPSASSYEQYF.